These T cell receptor beta chains were read from a single sample in a study of tumor-infiltrating lymphocytes in glioblastoma multiforme. TCRdb redid the calling of the multiplex PCR reads with MiXCR, one entry per CDR3 protein. Of roughly 15,000 distinct CDR3 sequences in the sample, around 70% were seen once. The sequencing sample was made of brain tumor tissue. These receptors all stem from a male donor with glioblastoma. Both conserved end residues are part of each CDR3. D genes are given only for firm matches. Expanded clones are given a class, and other clones once, few, many or no size at all.

CASSRQGGGNRELFF,TGTGCCAGCAGCAGACAGGGGGGGGGCAACCGGGAGCTGTTTTTT,TRBJ2-2,TRBD1,15,TRBV7-3,-
CSAGGGTYEQYF,TGCAGTGCTGGGGGGGGGACCTACGAGCAGTACTTC,TRBJ2-7,TRBD2,12,TRBV20-1,-
CDSSLVRGFVYNEQFF,TGTGACAGCAGCTTAGTCAGGGGGTTCGTCTACAATGAGCAGTTCTTC,TRBJ2-1,TRBD1,16,TRBV11-2,-
CASSYSTSGYGYTF,TGTGCCAGCAGTTACTCGACTTCTGGGTATGGCTACACCTTC,TRBJ1-2,-,14,TRBV6-2/TRBV6-3,-
CARSLGGGTQPQHF,TGTGCCAGAAGCTTGGGGGGAGGGACCCAGCCCCAGCATTTT,TRBJ1-5,-,14,TRBV11-2,once
CRARPLGSVIQPQHF,TGCCGTGCTAGGCCCCTAGGATCTGTCATTCAGCCCCAGCATTTT,TRBJ1-5,-,15,TRBV20-1,-
CASSLVGTDTGELSF,TGTGCCAGCAGCTTGGTGGGGACGGACACCGGGGAGCTGTCTTTT,TRBJ2-2,-,15,TRBV11-1,-
CASRGIGSGVPGELFF,TGTGCCAGCAGGGGGATTGGTTCGGGAGTCCCCGGTGAGCTGTTTTTT,TRBJ2-2,-,16,TRBV11-2,-
CASSQVTRVYSGANVLTF,TGTGCCAGCAGCCAAGTTACCAGGGTATACTCTGGGGCCAACGTCCTGACTTTC,TRBJ2-6,-,18,TRBV4-2,medium-sized
CASSLTDGLTRELFF,TGTGCCAGCAGTTTAACCGACGGCCTCACCAGGGAGCTGTTTTTT,TRBJ2-2,-,15,TRBV12-3/TRBV12-4,-
CASSSGRTNYNEQFF,TGTGCCAGCAGCTCGGGACGGACAAACTATAATGAGCAGTTCTTC,TRBJ2-1,-,15,TRBV11-3,-
CASTTAYNQPQHF,TGTGCCAGCACAACGGCCTATAATCAGCCCCAGCATTTT,TRBJ1-5,-,13,TRBV2,few
CSVTPSAGRNEQFF,TGCAGTGTTACCCCTAGCGCCGGAAGAAATGAGCAGTTCTTC,TRBJ2-1,-,14,TRBV20-1,-
CSARDGQGADTQYF,TGCAGTGCTAGAGATGGACAGGGGGCTGATACGCAGTATTTT,TRBJ2-3,TRBD1,14,TRBV20-1,once
CSVIVGDYGHTF,TGCAGCGTTATTGTCGGCGACTATGGCCACACCTTC,TRBJ1-2,-,12,TRBV29-1,-
CASSLVSQGDTEAFF,TGTGCCAGCAGCTTAGTCAGCCAGGGGGACACTGAAGCTTTCTTT,TRBJ1-1,TRBD1,15,TRBV7-9,-
CASSLDPDRATEAFF,TGTGCCAGCAGCCTAGATCCTGACAGGGCCACTGAAGCTTTCTTT,TRBJ1-1,TRBD1,15,TRBV11-2,many
CSVGIRGEEKLFF,TGCAGCGTTGGTATCAGGGGGGAAGAAAAACTGTTTTTT,TRBJ1-4,TRBD1,13,TRBV29-1,-
CASSQVLGNGKAIHF,TGCGCCAGCAGCCAAGTTCTGGGGAACGGAAAAGCCATACATTTT,TRBJ1-3,-,15,TRBV4-1,-
CASSAPPPHEQYF,TGTGCCAGCAGCGCCCCGCCCCCCCACGAGCAGTACTTC,TRBJ2-7,-,13,TRBV11-2,-
CASKNPGGTYTQYF,TGTGCCAGCAAAAACCCGGGGGGGACTTATACGCAGTATTTT,TRBJ2-3,TRBD2,14,TRBV6-5,-
CASSYRGEQCF,TGTGCCAGCAGTTACAGGGGCGAGCAGTGCTTC,TRBJ2-7,-,11,TRBV6-5,once
CASTPGTTGYTF,TGTGCCAGCACTCCCGGGACTACTGGCTACACCTTC,TRBJ1-2,-,12,TRBV6-5,-
CAIWGGGANQPQHF,TGTGCCATCTGGGGTGGAGGCGCTAATCAGCCCCAGCATTTT,TRBJ1-5,-,14,TRBV10-3,-
CSAAGLAGDNEQFF,TGCAGCGCCGCAGGGCTAGCGGGGGACAATGAGCAGTTCTTC,TRBJ2-1,TRBD2,14,TRBV29-1,-
CASSARVQGLNTWELFF,TGTGCCAGCAGCGCGAGGGTTCAGGGTCTGAACACCTGGGAGCTGTTTTTT,TRBJ2-2,-,17,TRBV11-2,-
CASTLKGFGTGELFF,TGTGCCAGCACCCTTAAAGGGTTTGGCACCGGGGAGCTGTTTTTT,TRBJ2-2,-,15,TRBV12-3/TRBV12-4,-
CSARPLSEQFF,TGCAGTGCTAGACCCCTCAGTGAGCAGTTCTTC,TRBJ2-1,-,11,TRBV20-1,-
CASSFTQGATYEQYF,TGTGCCAGCAGCTTTACCCAGGGGGCCACCTACGAGCAGTACTTC,TRBJ2-7,TRBD1,15,TRBV5-4,-
CSVHGQVYNSPLHF,TGCAGTGTGCACGGGCAGGTCTATAATTCACCCCTCCACTTT,TRBJ1-6,-,14,TRBV20-1,-
CSVRDGWGLGSEVFF,-,TRBJ1-1,-,15,TRBV20-1,-
CSARALAGVHYQYF,TGCAGTGCTAGGGCACTAGCGGGAGTCCACTATCAGTACTTC,TRBJ2-7,TRBD2,14,TRBV20-1,-
CSARDGYSYEQYF,TGCAGTGCTAGGGACGGTTACTCCTATGAGCAGTACTTC,TRBJ2-7,-,13,TRBV20-1,-
CASSHIAGRPVNEQYF,TGCGCCAGCAGCCACATAGCGGGACGGCCCGTAAACGAGCAGTATTTC,TRBJ2-7,TRBD2,16,TRBV4-1,few
CASSEGGFYEKLFF,TGTGCCAGCAGTGAGGGGGGTTTTTACGAAAAACTGTTTTTT,TRBJ1-4,-,14,TRBV6-1,-
CSAPGPSSSYNEQFF,TGCAGTGCTCCGGGACCGTCCTCCTCCTACAATGAGCAGTTCTTC,TRBJ2-1,-,15,TRBV20-1,-
CSASNEGELFF,TGCAGTGCTAGTAATGAGGGGGAGCTGTTTTTT,TRBJ2-2,-,11,TRBV20-1,-
CACRHPPGNQYF,TGTGCCTGCAGACACCCGCCCGGGAACCAGTACTTC,TRBJ2-5,-,12,TRBV11-2,-
CASSLLRGFACNEQFF,TGTGCCAGCAGCCTACTTAGGGGGTTCGCCTGCAATGAGCAGTTCTTC,TRBJ2-1,-,16,TRBV11-2,-
CASSHETSRQETQYF,TGTGCCAGCAGCCATGAGACTAGCAGACAAGAGACCCAGTACTTC,TRBJ2-5,TRBD2,15,TRBV13,-
CASSVKTDGGETQYF,TGTGCCAGCAGTGTGAAAACAGATGGAGGCGAGACCCAGTACTTC,TRBJ2-5,-,15,TRBV6-1,-
CASSPPRGFGYEQYF,TGTGCCAGCAGCCCTCCCCGGGGCTTCGGCTACGAGCAGTACTTC,TRBJ2-7,-,15,TRBV11-2,once
CGTRGLGSVNSPLHF,TGCGGTACTAGAGGGCTGGGTTCCGTGAATTCACCCCTCCACTTT,TRBJ1-6,-,15,TRBV20-1,-
CSARSRDYEQYF,TGCAGTGCTAGATCGAGGGACTACGAGCAGTACTTC,TRBJ2-7,-,12,TRBV20-1,-
CAISTGANEQFF,TGCGCCATCTCGACAGGTGCGAATGAGCAGTTCTTC,TRBJ2-1,-,12,TRBV10-2,-
CASSSPNSGANVLTF,TGTGCCAGCAGTTCCCCAAACTCTGGGGCCAACGTCCTGACTTTC,TRBJ2-6,-,15,TRBV12-3/TRBV12-4,-
CARTLGSFEHYF,TGTGCCCGCACCCTAGGTTCCTTCGAGCATTACTTC,TRBJ2-7,-,12,TRBV12-3/TRBV12-4,-
CSASRPEPAGGPSSTDTQYF,TGCAGTGCTAGTCGCCCCGAACCTGCGGGAGGGCCGAGTAGCACAGATACGCAGTATTTT,TRBJ2-3,TRBD2,20,TRBV20-1,once
CASSYGVIGTDTQYF,TGTGCCAGCAGTTATGGGGTAATAGGGACAGATACGCAGTATTTT,TRBJ2-3,-,15,TRBV6-5,-
CANTQGSGRARSTDTQYF,TGTGCTAACACCCAAGGTAGCGGGAGGGCGCGAAGCACAGATACGCAGTATTTT,TRBJ2-3,TRBD2,18,TRBV4-2,-
CASSLWGADQPQYF,TGTGCCAGCAGCTTGTGGGGGGCCGATCAGCCCCAGTATTTT,TRBJ2-3,-,14,TRBV5-4,-
CASSPTTIGTDTQYF,TGTGCCAGCAGCCCCACTACTATCGGCACAGATACGCAGTATTTT,TRBJ2-3,-,15,TRBV11-2,-
CSVEGGSNTGELFF,TGCAGCGTTGAAGGAGGGTCGAACACCGGGGAGCTGTTTTTT,TRBJ2-2,-,14,TRBV29-1,-